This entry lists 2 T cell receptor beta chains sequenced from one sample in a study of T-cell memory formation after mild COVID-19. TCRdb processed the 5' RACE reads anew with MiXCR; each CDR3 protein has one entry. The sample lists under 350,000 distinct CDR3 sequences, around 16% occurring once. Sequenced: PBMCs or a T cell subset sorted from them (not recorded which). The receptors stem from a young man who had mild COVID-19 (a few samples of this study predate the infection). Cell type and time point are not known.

The CDR3 DNA reads as TGTGCCAGCGGGGGACAGGGAGAAAGGGGAAATTCACCCCTCCACTTT. Translated, it gives CASGGQGERGNSPLHF. V usage is TRBV18 and J usage is TRBJ1-6; 9 bases agree with TRBD1. In germline, CDR1 is KGHSH, CDR2 LQKENI. This CDR3 is built from 16 residues. Losses at the gene ends were 8 bases for V and 7 bases for J; bases not matched to a gene: 12.

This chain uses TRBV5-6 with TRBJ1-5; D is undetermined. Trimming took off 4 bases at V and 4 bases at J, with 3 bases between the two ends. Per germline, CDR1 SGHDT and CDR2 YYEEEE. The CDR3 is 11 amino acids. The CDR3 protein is CASSRNQPQHF. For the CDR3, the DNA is TGTGCCAGCAGCCGTAATCAGCCCCAGCATTTT.